The next 27 T cell receptor beta chains were all read from a single sample in a study. One entry per CDR3 protein results from TCRdb running MiXCR on the RT-PCR reads. The sample holds about 680,000 distinct CDR3 sequences, about 14% seen once. The source material was memory CD4+ T cells from blood. The receptors derive from a female donor in good health, serving as a healthy control.

In its sample, this clonotype was seen once. This may be a read error, as it is one base from a much larger clone. The chain joins TRBV6-5 to TRBJ2-3; the D is unclear. Germline V gene data show CDR1 as MNHEY and CDR2 as SVGAGI. The length of the CDR3 is 14 residues. CDR3 DNA: TGTGCCAGCAGTTACGGGTGGAACACAGATACGAAGTATTTT. This codes for CASSYGWNTDTKYF.

This sequence joins TRBV2 and TRBJ2-5; D is perhaps TRBD1 (5 bases). This CDR3 region has 13 residues. Deletions cut 7 bases from V and 2 bases from J, with 11 bases between. Germline CDR1 and CDR2: SNHLY and FYNNEI. The CDR3 DNA is TGTGCCAGCACATCGCAGGGACAAGAGACCCAGTACTTC. It specifies CASTSQGQETQYF.

This clonotype showed up many times. V usage is TRBV20-1 and J usage is TRBJ2-7; 12 nucleotides align to TRBD2. The V segment lost 3 bases and the J segment 5 bases; nucleotides outside the gene matches: 5. The CDR3 sequence is 14 residues long. Germline V CDR1 and CDR2: DFQATT, SNEGSKA (reference sequence). Here the CDR3 reads CSASWTSGINEQYF. For the CDR3, the DNA is TGCAGTGCTAGTTGGACTAGCGGGATCAACGAGCAGTACTTC.

In its sample, this clonotype was seen many times. CDR3: CSADPGLGLNNEQFF. The DNA of the CDR3 is TGCAGTGCAGACCCCGGACTAGGCCTTAACAATGAGCAGTTCTTC. The chain recombines TRBV20-1 with TRBJ2-1; 7 bases align to TRBD2. This CDR3 comprises 15 residues. The germline CDR1 and CDR2 sequences are DFQATT and SNEGSKA (reference sequence). With 6 bases clipped from V and 5 bases from J, the junction kept 13 bases outside the gene matches.

This clonotype has a handful of counts. The chain combines TRBV28 with TRBJ2-5; tentative D call: TRBD1 (5 bases). The CDR3 spans 14 residues. Per germline, CDR1 MDHEN and CDR2 SYDVKM. V dropped 4 bases and J dropped 1 base, with 10 bases sitting between them. CDR3 amino acids: CASSSRTTQETQYF. In DNA form, the CDR3 reads TGTGCCAGCAGTTCCCGGACAACCCAAGAGACCCAGTACTTC.

This clonotype has only a few counts. The chain uses TRBV20-1 and TRBJ1-5; 9 nucleotides agree with TRBD1. In germline, CDR1 is DFQATT, CDR2 SNEGSKA (reference sequence). The CDR3 is 13 residues long. Losses at the gene ends were 6 bases for V and 3 bases for J; bases not matched to a gene: 3. The CDR3 region is CSARTGANQPQHF. The DNA for the CDR3 is TGCAGTGCCCGGACAGGGGCCAATCAGCCCCAGCATTTT.

This clonotype was detected ten times or more. The CDR3 is CASSVVGEGRPGDTQYF. The CDR3 DNA sequence: TGTGCCAGCAGCGTAGTCGGGGAGGGGCGCCCTGGAGATACGCAGTATTTT. This chain connects TRBV9 to TRBJ2-3, with 7 bases identical to TRBD2. The CDR3 spans 17 residues. Germline V gene sequence: CDR1 SGDLS, CDR2 YYNGEE. V lost 0 bases, J lost 5 bases, and 12 bases stayed unmatched.

The chain has TRBV4-2 and TRBJ1-1, with a possible D match to TRBD1 (5 bases). The CDR3 consists of 16 residues. The V and J ends lost 4 bases and 0 bases respectively, with 15 bases between them. Germline V gives CDR1 LGHNA, CDR2 YNFKEQ. CDR3: CASSRGYRVMNTEAFF. In DNA form, the CDR3 reads TGTGCCAGCAGCCGGGGGTATCGGGTAATGAACACTGAAGCTTTCTTT.

The table lists this clonotype with many counts. The chain carries TRBV12-3 or TRBV12-4 and TRBJ2-1, with no clear D. This CDR3 is built from 12 residues. The V gene lost 1 base and the J gene lost 11 bases, with 9 bases spanning the gap. The CDR3 bases are TGTGCCAGCAGTTTAGGAACCTTGAAGCAGTTCTTC. Protein: CASSLGTLKQFF.

CDR3 nucleotide sequence: TGTGCCAGTAGCGGATCCGCGCGGGGGGGCCCGAATACGCAGTATTTT. Residues: CASSGSARGGPNTQYF. The rearrangement uses TRBV19 and TRBJ2-3, with 9 positions matching TRBD2. The germline CDR1 and CDR2 sequences are LNHDA and SQIVND (reference sequence). This CDR3 is built from 16 residues. V lost 6 bases, J lost 7 bases, and 14 bases stayed unmatched.

A few counts support this clonotype. J is TRBJ1-2 and V is TRBV7-2; D remains unclear. V was trimmed by 1 base and J by 10 bases, leaving 19 bases between them. Germline lookup yields CDR1 SGHTA and CDR2 FQGNSA. This CDR3 spans 15 amino acids. CDR3 protein: CASSLDLGIQPDYTF. The CDR3 bases are TGTGCCAGCAGCTTAGATTTAGGGATTCAACCCGACTACACCTTC.

In this sample, this clonotype turned up many times. The rearrangement joins TRBV20-1 to TRBJ2-2, with TRBD2 matching 8 bases. CDR1 is DFQATT and CDR2 is SNEGSKA in the germline V gene (reference sequence). CDR3 length: 15 residues. V trimming: 3 bases; J trimming: 5 bases; junction bases outside the gene matches: 8. CDR3 amino acids: CSASSRGGVTGELFF. The CDR3 region has the DNA TGCAGTGCTAGCTCCCGGGGGGGCGTAACCGGGGAGCTGTTTTTT.

V usage is TRBV30 and J usage is TRBJ1-3; weak D call: TRBD1 (5 bases). This CDR3 contains 14 residues. Germline lookup yields CDR1 GTSNPN and CDR2 SVGIG (reference sequence). V gave up 3 bases and J gave up 1 base, with 10 bases separating them. CDR3 DNA sequence: TGTGCCTGGAGCACAGGTTTTTCTGGAAACACCATATATTTT. This sequence encodes CAWSTGFSGNTIYF.

This clonotype was seen at least ten times. This chain connects TRBV20-1 to TRBJ2-5; 13 bases map to TRBD2. Unmatched junction bases numbered 6, after V lost 5 bases and J lost 0 bases. This CDR3 has 16 residues. Germline values: CDR1 DFQATT, CDR2 SNEGSKA (reference sequence). In DNA form, the CDR3 reads TGCAGTGCTCTTCCGGGACTAGCGGGGTACCAAGAGACCCAGTACTTC. Translating it yields CSALPGLAGYQETQYF.

This clonotype was found many times. This sequence joins TRBV29-1 and TRBJ1-1; TRBD1 aligns across 7 bases. The CDR3 is made up of 14 amino acids. Germline values: CDR1 SQVTM, CDR2 ANQGSEA. V shed 7 bases, J shed 1 base, and the junction held 9 bases outside the gene matches. CDR3 in amino acids: CSALTGTANTEAFF. CDR3 DNA sequence: TGCAGCGCCCTAACCGGGACAGCGAACACTGAAGCTTTCTTT.

This clonotype was seen ten or more times. The V gene is TRBV12-3 or TRBV12-4, the J gene TRBJ2-1; D is perhaps TRBD1 or TRBD2 (5 bases each). The CDR3 contains 14 residues. With 6 bases removed from V and 6 bases from J, the gap between germline ends came to 15 bases. The CDR3 sequence is CASSLGGGFNEQFF. The CDR3 DNA reads TGTGCCAGCAGCCTCGGTGGGGGATTCAATGAGCAGTTCTTC.

This clonotype was found many times. DNA of the CDR3: TGTGCCAGCAGCCAAGACGGGCTAGCGGGAGTTACCGGGGAGCTGTTTTTT. It yields the protein CASSQDGLAGVTGELFF. The chain links TRBV4-2 to TRBJ2-2; 10 bases are a match to TRBD2. The trim removed 0 bases at V and 5 bases at J, leaving 6 bases unmatched. Germline values: CDR1 LGHNA, CDR2 YNFKEQ. This CDR3 contains 17 residues.

This clonotype came up many times. The J gene is TRBJ1-3, the V gene TRBV20-1; TRBD1 might be the D (5 bases). There are 14 residues in the CDR3. V was pared by 0 bases and J by 4 bases, with 10 bases between. Germline V lookup: CDR1 DFQATT, CDR2 SNEGSKA (reference sequence). The CDR3 is CSAREQVSGNTIYF. DNA for the CDR3: TGCAGTGCTAGAGAACAGGTGTCGGGAAACACCATATATTTT.

This clonotype was detected ten times or more. V gene TRBV5-6 combines with J gene TRBJ2-4; D call uncertain. This CDR3 has 13 residues. Per the germline V gene, CDR1 is SGHDT and CDR2 is YYEEEE. Trimming stripped 0 bases from V and 8 bases from J, with 9 bases between. CDR3 in DNA: TGTGCCAGCAGCTTGGTCCAAAGGGACATTCAGTACTTC. Protein sequence: CASSLVQRDIQYF.

This clonotype was counted a few times. The chain joins TRBV3-1 to TRBJ1-2; unclear D gene. The CDR3 runs to 12 residues. The V gene's germline CDR1 is LGHDT and CDR2 YNNKEL (reference sequence). The germline V and J ends were trimmed by 4 bases and 2 bases, with 5 bases remaining between them. In DNA, the CDR3 is TGTGCCAGCAGCCGACGGAACTATGGCTACACCTTC. Translation gives CASSRRNYGYTF.

This clonotype occurred a few times. The chain employs TRBV5-1 and TRBJ1-4; D ambiguous. V lost 0 bases, J lost 5 bases, and 8 bases lay in between. The CDR3 runs to 14 residues. Germline V gene sequence: CDR1 SGHRS, CDR2 YFSETQ. The CDR3 sequence: CASSLGLTNEKLFF. CDR3 nucleotide sequence: TGCGCCAGCAGCTTGGGGCTGACCAATGAAAAACTGTTTTTT.

This clonotype appeared many times. The chain links TRBV25-1 to TRBJ2-2, with D possibly TRBD1 on 7 matching bases. Per the germline V gene, CDR1 is MGHDK and CDR2 is SYGVNS. The CDR3 consists of 13 residues. The V and J ends lost 4 bases and 7 bases respectively, with 10 bases between them. The CDR3 DNA reads TGTGCCAGCAGTGGCAGGGGGGTCGGGGAGCTGTTTTTT. It is translated as CASSGRGVGELFF.

The sample holds a few counts of this clonotype. V gene TRBV20-1 combines with J gene TRBJ1-2; no definite D call. Germline V lookup: CDR1 DFQATT, CDR2 SNEGSKA (reference sequence). This CDR3 is built from 15 residues. Trimming stripped 5 bases from V and 3 bases from J, with 19 bases between. The CDR3 DNA is TGCAGTGCTCCGAAGCCTGGGTCGGAAGACTATGGCTACACCTTC. This sequence encodes CSAPKPGSEDYGYTF.

This clonotype has just a few counts. The chain combines TRBV7-3 with TRBJ1-5; 8 nucleotides match TRBD1. V lost 3 bases and J lost 6; bases outside the gene matches: 7. The CDR3 consists of 15 residues. The germline CDR1 and CDR2 sequences are SGHTA and FQGTGA. In DNA, the CDR3 is TGTGCCAGCAGCTTGGTGCCAGGGGGCGGTCAGCCCCAGCATTTT. Its protein is CASSLVPGGGQPQHF.

The chain combines TRBV7-2 with TRBJ2-1; D is possibly TRBD1 (6 bases). V lost 1 base, J lost 11 bases, and 12 bases lay in between. The CDR3 extends over 13 amino acids. In germline, CDR1 is SGHTA, CDR2 FQGNSA. DNA for the CDR3: TGTGCCAGCAGCTTAGATGGCCAGGGGAAGCAGTTCTTC. Its translation: CASSLDGQGKQFF.

The rearrangement joins TRBV9 to TRBJ2-7; 9 bases align to TRBD1. The trim removed 0 bases at V and 6 bases at J, leaving 7 bases unmatched. The CDR3 sequence is 15 residues long. Per germline, CDR1 SGDLS and CDR2 YYNGEE. The CDR3 protein is CASSVAGTGFCEQYF. The CDR3 DNA sequence: TGTGCCAGCAGCGTAGCTGGGACAGGGTTCTGCGAGCAGTACTTC.

For this clonotype: At one end, the junction sequence differs from germline, possibly due to a read error. The chain employs TRBV5-1 and TRBJ2-7; D is unresolved. Germline CDR1 and CDR2: SGHRS and YFSETQ. CDR3 size: 14 residues. The CDR3 loop reads CASSLGNPPYEKYF. The CDR3 DNA reads as TGCGCCAGCAGCTTGGGGAACCCCCCTTACGAGAAGTACTTC.